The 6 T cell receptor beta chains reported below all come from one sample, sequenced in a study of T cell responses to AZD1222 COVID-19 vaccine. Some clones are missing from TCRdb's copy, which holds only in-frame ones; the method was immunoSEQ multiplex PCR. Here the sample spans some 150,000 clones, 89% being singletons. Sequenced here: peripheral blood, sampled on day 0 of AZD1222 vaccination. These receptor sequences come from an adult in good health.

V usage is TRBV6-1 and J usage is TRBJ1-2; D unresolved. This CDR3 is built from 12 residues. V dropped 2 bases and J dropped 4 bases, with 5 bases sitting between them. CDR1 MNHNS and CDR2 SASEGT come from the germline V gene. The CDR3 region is CASSELSYGYTF. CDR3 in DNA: TGTGCCAGCAGTGAATTGAGCTATGGCTACACCTTC.

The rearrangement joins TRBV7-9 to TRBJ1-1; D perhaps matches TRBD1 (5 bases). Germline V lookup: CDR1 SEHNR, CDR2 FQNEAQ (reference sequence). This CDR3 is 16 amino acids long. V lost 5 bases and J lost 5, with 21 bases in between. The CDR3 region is CASSTNTRDPKTEAFF. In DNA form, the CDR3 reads TGTGCCAGCAGCACCAACACGAGGGACCCGAAAACTGAAGCTTTCTTT. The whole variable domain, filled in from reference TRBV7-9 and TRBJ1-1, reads DTGVSQNPRHKITKRGQNVTFRCDPISEHNRLYWYRQTLGQGPEFLTYFQNEAQLEKSRLLSDRFSAERPKGSFSTLEIQRTEQGDSAMYLCASSTNTRDPKTEAFFGQGTRLTVV.

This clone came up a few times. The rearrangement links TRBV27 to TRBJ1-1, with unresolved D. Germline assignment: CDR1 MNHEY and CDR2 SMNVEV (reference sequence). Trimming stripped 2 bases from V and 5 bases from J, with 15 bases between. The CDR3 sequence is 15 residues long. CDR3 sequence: CASSLTPGIGTEAFF. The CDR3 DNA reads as TGTGCCAGCAGTTTAACCCCGGGGATTGGGACTGAAGCTTTCTTT.

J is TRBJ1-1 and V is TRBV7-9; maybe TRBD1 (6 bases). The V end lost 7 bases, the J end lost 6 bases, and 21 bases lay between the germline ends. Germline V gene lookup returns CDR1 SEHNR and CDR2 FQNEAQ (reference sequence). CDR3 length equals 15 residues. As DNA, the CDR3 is TGTGCCAGCACCTGGACAGAATCCTCACGCGCTGAAGCTTTCTTT. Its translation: CASTWTESSRAEAFF.

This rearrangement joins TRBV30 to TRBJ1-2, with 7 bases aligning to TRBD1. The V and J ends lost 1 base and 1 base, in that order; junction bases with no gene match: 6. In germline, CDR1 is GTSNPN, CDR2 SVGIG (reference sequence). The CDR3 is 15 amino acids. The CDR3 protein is CAWSGQGVGNYGYTF. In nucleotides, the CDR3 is TGTGCCTGGAGTGGACAGGGCGTAGGTAACTATGGCTACACCTTC.

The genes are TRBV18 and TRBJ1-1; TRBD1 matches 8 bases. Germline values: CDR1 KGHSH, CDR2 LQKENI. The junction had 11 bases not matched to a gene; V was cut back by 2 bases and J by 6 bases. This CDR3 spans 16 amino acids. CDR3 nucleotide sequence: TGTGCCAGCTCACCAATCAGGGGGCATAGTAGTGCTGAAGCTTTCTTT. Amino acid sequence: CASSPIRGHSSAEAFF.